This T cell receptor (beta chain) was obtained from a study of blood T cell repertoires in COVID-19. Assay: immunoSEQ multiplex PCR; the TCRdb copy retains only in-frame clones and omits some. This sample has about 190,000 clones, with roughly 86% found just once. CDR1 and CDR2 (germline): SGHVS, FQNEAQ. The CDR3 loop spans 13 amino acids. Deletions cut 3 bases from V and 8 bases from J, with 8 bases between. Sequencing was performed on peripheral blood. This sequence joins TRBV7-8 and TRBJ1-6; D not resolved. This receptor was identified in a man in his forties with active or convalescent COVID-19. Written as DNA, the CDR3 is TGTGCCAGCAGCTTCGAGGTTGATTCACCCCTCCACTTT. This translates into CASSFEVDSPLHF.